This T cell receptor (beta chain) is from a study of CD8 T cells in ankylosing spondylitis. This clonotype turned up a few times. What it recognizes is unknown. Germline CDR1 reads DFQATT; CDR2 reads SNEGSKA (reference sequence). The CDR3 is 13 residues long. V dropped 4 bases and J dropped 2 bases, with 12 bases sitting between them. Quantitative 5'-RACE with molecular barcodes generated TCR beta libraries. MiXCR, run by TCRdb on the 5' RACE reads, gives a single entry per CDR3 protein. The data hold 250,000 to 300,000 distinct CDR3 sequences, with 20% observed a single time. Study-wide results and caveats: Earlier literature documents some of the motif variants in reactive arthritis synovial fluid and blood. Typical of ankylosing spondylitis blood, it appeared, was a TCR beta motif of eight highly homologous variants. Reportedly, matched ankylosing spondylitis synovial fluid was significantly enriched for disease-linked clones.

The sequence came from a male donor with ankylosing spondylitis or in good health (not recorded which). The specimen sequenced was blood, either unsorted or a sorted T cell fraction (not recorded which). This chain connects TRBV20-1 to TRBJ2-7, with a possible D match to TRBD1 (6 bases). CDR3 sequence: CSATNRATYEQYV. The DNA for the CDR3 is TGCAGTGCTACCAACAGGGCCACCTACGAGCAGTACGTC.